This T cell receptor (beta chain) was captured in a study of PD-1 blockade in mismatch repair-deficient tumors. Assay used: immunoSEQ multiplex PCR; TCRdb lists only in-frame clones, some missing. The repertoire has around 50,000 clones, roughly 80% of them found once; the top ten carry 3% to 3.5%. The CDR3 length is 11 residues. V lost 7 bases and J lost 0, with 7 bases in between. Germline-derived CDR1 and CDR2 are DFQATT and SNEGSKA (reference sequence). Mismatch repair deficiency was confirmed in all patients, by PCR or immunohistochemistry. The TCR originated in an adult with mismatch repair-deficient cancer. The sequencing here drew on peripheral blood, taken 4 weeks after starting pembrolizumab. This chain links TRBV20-1 with TRBJ2-7; D call uncertain. CDR3 nucleotides: TGCAGTGGTCACAGCTCCTACGAGCAGTACTTC. It specifies CSGHSSYEQYF.